This T cell receptor (beta chain) was sequenced for a study of blood T cell repertoires in COVID-19 (dated by TCRdb to 2018 to 2021). Concerning the study at large: The collaborator samples originated in the United States, Italy and Spain and spanned the acute and convalescent phases of COVID-19. The prospective study material was composed of cDNA or gDNA derived from T cells, B-cell-depleted T cells, or PBMCs. Subjects who had been exposed to COVID-19, were actively infected with it, or had recovered from it provided the deeply sampled blood TCRbeta repertoires that made up the dataset. The repertoires were released in a freely available public database intended as a resource for research on the immune response to SARS-CoV-2. Samples were obtained from the ongoing ImmuneRACE study (first 160 participants) and from 1,200 or so subjects provided by 6 global collaborators. Nearly every sample came with metadata listing a de-identified subject ID, COVID-19 status, age in years and sex. Where available, HLA class I and class II types were obtained from metadata supplied by the sample provider rather than from assay-based typing. Overall results and qualifications from the work: The amount of clinical and demographic metadata varied by source and participant and was provided uncurated.

Collaborating institutions collected whole blood in K2EDTA tubes following their own protocols. For TCRbeta analysis, collaborators shipped samples in one of three forms: frozen whole blood, isolated PBMCs, or DNA extracted from either of those sample types. CDR1 is given as SEHNR and CDR2 as FQNEAQ, both from the germline V gene (reference sequence). Clipping removes 5 bases from V and 3 bases from J, with 16 as the unmatched junction base count. The CDR3 measures 17 amino acids from cysteine to phenylalanine. CDR3 DNA only is kept here, 51 bases in frame from base 1. TCRbeta CDR3 regions were amplified from genomic DNA by means of the immunoSEQ Assay, a bias-controlled multiplex PCR. The published analysis was carried out like this. Nucleated cell counts per sample were estimated from amplification of reference gene primers within the assay. To quantify the absolute abundance of each unique TCRbeta CDR3 rearrangement, sequence reads were collapsed and filtered. Productive Simpson clonality was computed per sample as the square root of Simpson's diversity index over productive rearrangements. Sourced from immuneACCESS, this table was stored by TCRdb with only in-frame sequences that have V and J called. A share of the clones is absent; for the studies checked, an unresolved V gene accounts for under half, and the remainder has no known explanation. The V and J calls and clone size come from that table; D and trimming were worked out from the DNA. Counted in this sample were roughly 120,000 clones; 88% of them appeared once. Together, the top ten hold 3% to 3.5% of the sample.

Details on this clone: Its cognate antigen has yet to be identified. No much larger clone exists at a distance of one base, and base qualities are not known.

The sequence joins TRBV7-9 to TRBJ2-7; TRBD2 lines up with 7 middle nucleotides. The specimen was peripheral blood. The clonotype comes from a woman between 50 and 59 years old with acute or convalescent COVID-19. The DNA sequence is given as TGTGCCAGCAGCCTCCTCCAGGGTAAACCGGGAGGCTACGAGCAGTACTTC. It is translated as CASSLLQGKPGGYEQYF.